The 27 T cell receptor beta chains listed next were all sequenced from one sample in a study of radiation and T cells in renal cell carcinoma. As to time point: blood 2 weeks post-SBRT. Regarding treatment: 15 Gy SBRT to primary tumor, nephrectomy 4 weeks later. Data came from immunoSEQ multiplex PCR; TCRdb stores just in-frame clones and leaves some out. The profile covers 100,000 to 150,000 clones, with around 81% appearing a single time and approximately 5% taken by the ten largest. Material: blood, obtained from a patient whose treatment included radiotherapy and nephrectomy. These receptors were collected from a man aged 50-60 years with renal cell carcinoma.

This chain links TRBV9 with TRBJ1-6, with 7 bases aligning to TRBD1. Germline V lookup: CDR1 SGDLS, CDR2 YYNGEE. V lost 3 bases to trimming and J lost 2 bases; unmatched junction nucleotides: 17. The CDR3 is made up of 20 amino acids. The CDR3 sequence: CASSEKKGGRRLPYNSPLHF. In DNA form, the CDR3 reads TGTGCCAGCAGCGAGAAAAAAGGGGGCCGCCGCTTACCCTATAATTCACCCCTCCACTTT.

The V gene is TRBV25-1, the J gene TRBJ1-1, with D uncertain. Germline assignment: CDR1 MGHDK and CDR2 SYGVNS. The length of the CDR3 is 13 residues. The V and J ends lost 4 bases and 0 bases respectively, with 6 bases between them. The CDR3 DNA reads TGTGCCAGCAGTGCGGCCGTGAACACTGAAGCTTTCTTT. As protein: CASSAAVNTEAFF.

The chain employs TRBV10-2 and TRBJ2-2, with 7 positions matching TRBD2. Germline V gene data show CDR1 as WSHSY and CDR2 as SAAADI. With V trimmed by 7 bases and J by 0 bases, 5 bases remained unmatched. The CDR3 contains 15 residues. In nucleotides, the CDR3 is TGCGCCAGCAACTCGGGACTAACGAACACCGGGGAGCTGTTTTTT. Translating it yields CASNSGLTNTGELFF.

The V call is TRBV25-1, the J call TRBJ2-6; D is unresolved. The CDR3 has 14 amino acids. Trimming took 8 bases from V and 3 from J, leaving 11 bases between them. Germline loops: CDR1 MGHDK, CDR2 SYGVNS. The chain's CDR3 is CASAPGGGANVLTF. The CDR3, as DNA: TGTGCCAGCGCTCCGGGCGGTGGGGCCAACGTCCTGACTTTC.

The rearrangement links TRBV6-5 to TRBJ1-1; no definite D call. This CDR3 region has 12 residues. CDR1 is MNHEY, CDR2 SVGAGI, per germline. V was clipped by 5 bases and J by 6 bases, with 10 bases between them. This CDR3 is CASSIGKAEAFF. CDR3 nucleotide sequence: TGTGCCAGCAGTATTGGGAAGGCTGAAGCTTTCTTT.

The chain joins TRBV2 to TRBJ2-7, with 10 nucleotides matching TRBD2. CDR1 is SNHLY and CDR2 is FYNNEI in the germline V gene. This CDR3 has 13 residues. After removal of 5 bases from V and 9 bases from J, the junction contained 7 bases not matched to a gene. CDR3 in DNA: TGTGCCAGCAGTTCTCGTGAGCGGGAGGGGCAGTACTTC. It yields the protein CASSSREREGQYF.

This rearrangement joins TRBV18 to TRBJ1-5, with unresolved D. Trimming removed 0 bases from V and 4 bases from J, with 13 bases in between. The CDR3 loop spans 16 amino acids. Germline assignment: CDR1 KGHSH and CDR2 LQKENI. The CDR3 coding sequence is TGTGCCAGCTCACCACCCCCAGGCAGCCTAAATCAGCCCCAGCATTTT. Its translation is CASSPPPGSLNQPQHF.

This clone appeared a few times. The V gene is TRBV7-2, the J gene TRBJ2-7; D not resolved. V lost 4 bases to trimming and J lost 3 bases, with 10 bases between them. Germline CDR1 is SGHTA and CDR2 is FQGNSA. This CDR3 region has 13 residues. DNA of the CDR3: TGTGCCAGCAGCTCCCGGGTCTTCTACGAGCAGTACTTC. Encoded protein: CASSSRVFYEQYF. Filled out from reference TRBV7-2 and TRBJ2-7, the complete variable domain reads GAGVSQSPSNKVTEKGKDVELRCDPISGHTALYWYRQSLGQGLEFLIYFQGNSAPDKSGLPSDRFSAERTGGSVSTLTIQRTQQEDSAVYLCASSSRVFYEQYFGPGTRLTVT.

The chain uses TRBV19 and TRBJ2-5, with 15 bases identical to TRBD2. The CDR3 loop spans 17 amino acids. After removal of 4 bases from V and 5 bases from J, the junction contained 8 bases not matched to a gene. Germline assignment: CDR1 LNHDA and CDR2 SQIVND (reference sequence). The CDR3 DNA reads as TGTGCCAGTAGTACGTGGACTAGCGGGAGGGCCGAGGAGACCCAGTACTTC. Its translation is CASSTWTSGRAEETQYF.

The chain uses TRBV9 and TRBJ1-3; D call uncertain. Trimming cost V 0 bases and J 0 bases, with 7 bases left between them. Germline values: CDR1 SGDLS, CDR2 YYNGEE. This CDR3 region has 15 residues. This CDR3 is CASSVDVHSGNTIYF. CDR3 coding DNA: TGTGCCAGCAGCGTAGACGTACACTCTGGAAACACCATATATTTT.

The chain joins TRBV9 to TRBJ2-2; D gene unclear. The ends were cut back, 0 bases at V and 6 bases at J, with 9 bases in the middle. The CDR3 is 14 amino acids. CDR1 SGDLS and CDR2 YYNGEE come from the germline V gene. The CDR3 coding sequence is TGTGCCAGCAGCGTAGAGGGCCCGTCCGGGGAGCTGTTTTTT. This translates into CASSVEGPSGELFF.

The rearrangement uses TRBV27 and TRBJ2-7, with a tentative D call TRBD1 (5 bases). The CDR3 has 14 amino acids. Between the trimmed V and J ends, which lost 4 bases and 2 bases, there was a span of 12 bases. Germline V gene data show CDR1 as MNHEY and CDR2 as SMNVEV (reference sequence). In DNA form, the CDR3 reads TGTGCCAGCAGTTATGCCAGGGCCACCTACGAGCAGTACTTC. The encoded protein is CASSYARATYEQYF.

This chain links TRBV19 with TRBJ1-1, with TRBD1 as a possible D gene (6 bases). V dropped 4 bases and J dropped 4 bases, with 13 bases sitting between them. Germline-derived CDR1 and CDR2 are LNHDA and SQIVND (reference sequence). The CDR3 contains 14 residues. The CDR3 bases are TGTGCCAGTAGTACCCGACAGGTGGGCACTGAAGCTTTCTTT. Encoded protein: CASSTRQVGTEAFF.

This clone was observed once. V gene TRBV2 combines with J gene TRBJ1-5, with TRBD1 matching over 8 bases. The germline V gene has CDR1 SNHLY and CDR2 FYNNEI. J was trimmed by 5 bases and V by 5 bases; bases with no gene match: 2. The CDR3 covers 13 residues. The CDR3 is CASSPDRDQPQHF. In DNA, the CDR3 is TGTGCCAGCAGTCCGGACAGGGATCAGCCCCAGCATTTT. The complete variable domain, with remaining parts taken from reference TRBV2 and TRBJ1-5, reads EPEVTQTPSHQVTQMGQEVILRCVPISNHLYFYWYRQILGQKVEFLVSFYNNEISEKSEIFDDQFSVERPDGSNFTLKIRSTKLEDSAMYFCASSPDRDQPQHFGDGTRLSIL.

The chain employs TRBV5-1 and TRBJ2-7; 11 nucleotides match TRBD1. After removal of 0 bases from V and 5 bases from J, the junction contained 10 bases not matched to a gene. This CDR3 is built from 17 residues. In germline, CDR1 is SGHRS, CDR2 YFSETQ. CDR3 amino acids: CASSLELSGTGGDEQYF. The CDR3 DNA follows: TGCGCCAGCAGCTTGGAATTGTCCGGGACAGGGGGGGACGAGCAGTACTTC.

For this clone: A read error may explain this, as a much larger clone is one base away. Other DNA variants within this sample encode the same CDR3. V usage is TRBV5-6 and J usage is TRBJ2-5, with D maybe TRBD2 (6 bases). The CDR3 covers 15 residues. Germline CDR1 reads SGHDT; CDR2 reads YYEEEE. The CDR3 protein is CASSLTGTLGETQYF. Here the CDR3 DNA reads TGTGCCAGTAGCTTGACCGGGACTCTGGGAGAGACCCAGTACTTC.

The V and J genes are TRBV4-1 and TRBJ1-1; 8 nucleotides line up with TRBD1. Germline CDR1 and CDR2: MGHRA and YSYEKL. There are 15 residues in the CDR3. The junction had 10 bases not matched to a gene; V was cut back by 6 bases and J by 4 bases. The CDR3 sequence: CASSFEDRDGTEAFF. CDR3 bases: TGCGCCAGCAGTTTTGAGGACAGGGACGGCACTGAAGCTTTCTTT.

This chain uses TRBV19 with TRBJ2-7; the D gene could be TRBD1 or TRBD2 (6 bases each). Germline CDR1 reads LNHDA; CDR2 reads SQIVND (reference sequence). The V gene lost 3 bases and the J gene lost 1 base, with 16 bases spanning the gap. The CDR3 covers 16 residues. The CDR3 DNA reads TGTGCCAGTAGTATCCGGGACGGGGGCGCATCCTACGAGCAGTACTTC. Encoded protein: CASSIRDGGASYEQYF. Using reference TRBV19 and TRBJ2-7 for the parts outside the CDR3, the full variable domain is DGGITQSPKYLFRKEGQNVTLSCEQNLNHDAMYWYRQDPGQGLRLIYYSQIVNDFQKGDIAEGYSVSREKKESFPLTVTSAQKNPTAFYLCASSIRDGGASYEQYFGPGTRLTVT.

The V and J genes are TRBV10-3 and TRBJ2-3; D possibly uses TRBD1 or TRBD2 (6 bases each). CDR3 length: 13 amino acids. With 8 bases removed from V and 0 bases from J, the gap between germline ends came to 9 bases. Germline assignment: CDR1 ENHRY and CDR2 SYGVKD. The CDR3 spells CAIGGTSTDTQYF. The CDR3 bases are TGTGCCATCGGCGGGACAAGCACAGATACGCAGTATTTT.

The CDR3: CASSEMDRYSNQPQHF. CDR3 DNA: TGTGCCAGCAGTGAAATGGACCGATATAGCAATCAGCCCCAGCATTTT. The chain uses TRBV6-1 and TRBJ1-5; no clear D gene. This CDR3 spans 16 amino acids. V dropped 2 bases and J dropped 0 bases, with 11 bases sitting between them. From germline, CDR1 is MNHNS and CDR2 SASEGT.

The table lists this clone with a few counts. The chain is built from TRBV4-3 and TRBJ1-6; 8 positions agree with TRBD1. The CDR3 length is 15 residues. Per germline, CDR1 LGHNA and CDR2 YSLEER. With V trimmed by 0 bases and J by 11 bases, 6 bases remained unmatched. CDR3 in DNA: TGCGCCAGCAGCCAAGAGGACAGGGACGGGGCACCCCTCCACTTT. This codes for CASSQEDRDGAPLHF.

This clone occurred once. V gene TRBV5-4 combines with J gene TRBJ1-1; no reliable D call. V shed 0 bases and J shed 1 base, with 19 bases lying between them. CDR3 length: 18 amino acids. Germline V lookup: CDR1 SGHNT, CDR2 YYREEE (reference sequence). This CDR3 is CASSLGRARTEPNTEAFF. CDR3 nucleotide sequence: TGTGCCAGCAGCTTGGGGAGAGCGCGAACTGAACCGAACACTGAAGCTTTCTTT.

This clone has only a few counts. This sequence joins TRBV27 and TRBJ1-6; D is unresolved. This CDR3 region has 13 residues. The V end was cut by 10 bases, the J end by 10 bases, with 17 bases between. Looked up from germline, CDR1 is MNHEY and CDR2 is SMNVEV (reference sequence). The CDR3: CATAWGFNSPLHF. CDR3 nucleotides: TGTGCCACCGCTTGGGGATTTAACTCACCCCTCCACTTT.

The V gene is TRBV7-3, the J gene TRBJ2-3; D may be TRBD1 (5 bases). CDR3 length equals 12 residues. The germline CDR1 and CDR2 sequences are SGHTA and FQGTGA. Trimming stripped 8 bases from V and 0 bases from J, with 6 bases between. CDR3 loop: CASGASTDTQYF. The CDR3 DNA follows: TGTGCCAGCGGGGCTAGCACAGATACGCAGTATTTT.

The chain links TRBV6-4 to TRBJ2-6; D gene ambiguous. The V gene's germline CDR1 is MRHNA and CDR2 SNTAGT. The CDR3 has 15 residues. Trimming left V 4 bases short and J 0 bases short, with 7 bases between. The CDR3 DNA reads as TGTGCCAGCAGTGCGTCGCCCTCTGGGGCCAACGTCCTGACTTTC. It codes for CASSASPSGANVLTF.

The V and J genes are TRBV4-3 and TRBJ1-3; D is unresolved. Germline lookup yields CDR1 LGHNA and CDR2 YSLEER. The CDR3 is 17 residues long. Trimming stripped 1 base from V and 13 bases from J, with 26 bases between. The CDR3 coding sequence is TGCGCCAGCAGCCAAGGCTACAGTGAGTCACCGAAGACTCCGATATATTTT. Translated, it gives CASSQGYSESPKTPIYF.

This clone was counted a single time. This chain joins TRBV4-2 and TRBJ2-2; TRBD2 matches at 9 bases. Germline values: CDR1 LGHNA, CDR2 YNFKEQ. The CDR3 consists of 18 residues. V dropped 0 bases and J dropped 3; count of bases not matched to a gene: 8. The CDR3 region is CASSQDLAGGGHTGELFF. For the CDR3, the DNA is TGTGCCAGCAGCCAAGATCTGGCGGGAGGGGGACACACCGGGGAGCTGTTTTTT.